Reported below is one T cell receptor (beta chain). Its antigen remains unidentified. The sample is drawn from a study of glioma-infiltrating T cells after dendritic cell vaccination. Background on the study: Three intradermal dendritic cell vaccine injections were given every two weeks. Points from the study as a whole: Survival was not directly related to TCR clonality in these patients.

Before vaccination, two weeks after the third vaccination, and at progression, PBMC were collected. Assay: immunoSEQ multiplex PCR; the TCRdb copy retains only in-frame clones and omits some. The profile shows some 100,000 clones, about 79% of them singletons. This CDR3 spans 14 amino acids. Losses at the gene ends were 5 bases for V and 4 bases for J; bases not matched to a gene: 7. CDR1 and CDR2 (germline): KGHSH, LQKENI. The chain joins TRBV18 to TRBJ1-2, with 7 bases that match TRBD1. This sample comprised blood, obtained before dendritic cell vaccination. This clonotype was sampled from a human donor with glioblastoma. This CDR3 reads CASSVTGLPYGYTF. CDR3 DNA: TGTGCCAGCTCAGTGACAGGGTTGCCCTATGGCTACACCTTC.